A single T cell receptor (beta chain) is shown here with its context. What it binds is unknown. Time point here: postoperative day 105 after intestinal transplantation (dayNNNN = postoperative day). The sample belongs to a study of graft-versus-host responses after intestinal transplantation. Study information: All of the recipients had induction that used anti-thymocyte globulin, then tacrolimus and steroids for around three years. Study-wide findings and caveats: Graft-versus-host to host-versus-graft clonal ratios in allografts were high in patients with graft-donor T cell macrochimerism. Marrow from the recipient contained GvH clones, some of which had appeared first in ileum or blood. HvG clone declines early post-transplant were associated with peak circulating GvH levels.

This table comes from immunoSEQ multiplex PCR, and its TCRdb copy is limited to in-frame clones, with some not included. The sample holds about 12,000 clones; 91% are singletons and the top ten take 3% to 4%. CDR3 length equals 14 residues. Germline CDR1 reads MNHEY; CDR2 reads SVGAGI. Deletions cut 0 bases from V and 4 bases from J, with 9 bases between. The chain joins TRBV6-5 to TRBJ1-2; possible D gene TRBD1, 5 bases. The TCR originated in a human patient who received an intestinal transplant, so some T cells may come from the graft donor. This sample comprised PBMCs, obtained 105 days after intestinal transplantation. This CDR3 is CASSYSGGSYGYTF. CDR3 nucleotide sequence: TGTGCCAGCAGTTACTCGGGGGGGAGCTATGGCTACACCTTC.